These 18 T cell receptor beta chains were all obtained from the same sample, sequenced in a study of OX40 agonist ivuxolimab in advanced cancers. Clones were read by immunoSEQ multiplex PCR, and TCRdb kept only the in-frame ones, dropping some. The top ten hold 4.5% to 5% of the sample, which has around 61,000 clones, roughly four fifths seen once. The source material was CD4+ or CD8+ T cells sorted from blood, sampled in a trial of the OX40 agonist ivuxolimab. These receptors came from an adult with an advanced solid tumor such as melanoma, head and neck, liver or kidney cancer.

CDR3: CSVVAEGETQYF. In nucleotides, the CDR3 is TGCAGCGTTGTTGCGGAGGGGGAGACCCAGTACTTC. V usage is TRBV29-1 and J usage is TRBJ2-5; weak D call: TRBD2 (6 bases). Germline CDR1 is SQVTM and CDR2 is ANQGSEA. V was trimmed by 4 bases and J by 5 bases, leaving 11 bases between them. This CDR3 spans 12 amino acids.

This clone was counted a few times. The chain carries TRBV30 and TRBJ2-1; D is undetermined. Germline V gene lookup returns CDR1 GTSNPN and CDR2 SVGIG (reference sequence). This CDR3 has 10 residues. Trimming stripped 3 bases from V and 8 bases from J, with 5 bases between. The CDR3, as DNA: TGTGCCTGGAGCGGCTATGAGCAGTTCTTC. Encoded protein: CAWSGYEQFF. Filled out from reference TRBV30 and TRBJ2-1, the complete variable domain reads SQTIHQWPATLVQPVGSPLSLECTVEGTSNPNLYWYRQAAGRGLQLLFYSVGIGQISSEVPQNLSASRPQDRQFILSSKKLLLSDSGFYLCAWSGYEQFFGPGTRLTVL.

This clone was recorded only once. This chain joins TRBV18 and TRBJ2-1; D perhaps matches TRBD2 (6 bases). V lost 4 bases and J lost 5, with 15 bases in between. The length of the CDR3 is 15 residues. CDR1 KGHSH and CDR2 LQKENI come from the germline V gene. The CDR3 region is CASSRFAGRNNEQFF. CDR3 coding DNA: TGTGCCAGCTCACGTTTTGCGGGACGAAACAATGAGCAGTTCTTC.

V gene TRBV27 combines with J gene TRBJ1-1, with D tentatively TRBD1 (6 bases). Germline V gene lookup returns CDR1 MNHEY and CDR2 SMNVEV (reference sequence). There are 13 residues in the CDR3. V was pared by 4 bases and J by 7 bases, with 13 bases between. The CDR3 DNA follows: TGTGCCAGCAGTTCTAACGACAGGATTGAAGCTTTCTTT. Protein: CASSSNDRIEAFF.

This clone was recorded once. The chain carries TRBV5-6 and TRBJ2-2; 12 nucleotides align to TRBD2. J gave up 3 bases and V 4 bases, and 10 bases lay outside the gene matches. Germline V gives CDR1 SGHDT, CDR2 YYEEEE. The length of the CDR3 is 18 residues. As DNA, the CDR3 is TGTGCCAGCAGCGGGATTAGGACTAGCGGGGTAGACACCGGGGAGCTGTTTTTT. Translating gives CASSGIRTSGVDTGELFF.

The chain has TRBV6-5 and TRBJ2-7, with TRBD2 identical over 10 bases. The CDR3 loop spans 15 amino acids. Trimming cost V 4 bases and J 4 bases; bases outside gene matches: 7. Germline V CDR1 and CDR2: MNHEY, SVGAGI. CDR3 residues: CASSSPSGSVYEQYF. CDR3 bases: TGTGCCAGCAGTTCCCCTAGCGGGAGTGTATACGAGCAGTACTTC.

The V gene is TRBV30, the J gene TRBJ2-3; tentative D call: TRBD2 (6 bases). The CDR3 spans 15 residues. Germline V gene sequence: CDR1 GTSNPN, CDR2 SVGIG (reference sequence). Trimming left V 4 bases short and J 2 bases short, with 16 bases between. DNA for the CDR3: TGTGCCTGGATGGTTAGCGGCTCACCCACAGATACGCAGTATTTT. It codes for CAWMVSGSPTDTQYF.

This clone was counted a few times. CDR3 sequence (DNA): TGTGCCAGCACGGGACAGGGGGATACTGAAGCTTTCTTT. Amino acid sequence: CASTGQGDTEAFF. The rearrangement uses TRBV9 and TRBJ1-1; TRBD1 matches 11 bases. This CDR3 contains 13 residues. With 6 bases clipped from V and 5 bases from J, the junction kept 3 bases outside the gene matches. CDR1 SGDLS and CDR2 YYNGEE come from the germline V gene. The variable domain in full, completed from reference TRBV9 and TRBJ1-1, reads DSGVTQTPKHLITATGQRVTLRCSPRSGDLSVYWYQQSLDQGLQFLIQYYNGEERAKGNILERFSAQQFPDLHSELNLSSLELGDSALYFCASTGQGDTEAFFGQGTRLTVV.

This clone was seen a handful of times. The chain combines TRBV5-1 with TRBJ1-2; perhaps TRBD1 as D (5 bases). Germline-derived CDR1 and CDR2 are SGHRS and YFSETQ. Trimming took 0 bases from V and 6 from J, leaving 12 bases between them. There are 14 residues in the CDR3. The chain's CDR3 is CASSLAVQDHGYTF. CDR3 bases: TGCGCCAGCAGCTTGGCCGTACAGGATCATGGCTACACCTTC.

The CDR3 bases are TGTGCCAGCAGCTCGGGACAGGGACGGGAAAAACTGTTTTTT. Translated: CASSSGQGREKLFF. V gene TRBV7-9 combines with J gene TRBJ1-4; 9 bases fit TRBD1. Germline lookup yields CDR1 SEHNR and CDR2 FQNEAQ (reference sequence). Trimming took 4 bases from V and 8 from J; bases not matched to a gene: 5. The CDR3 loop spans 14 amino acids.

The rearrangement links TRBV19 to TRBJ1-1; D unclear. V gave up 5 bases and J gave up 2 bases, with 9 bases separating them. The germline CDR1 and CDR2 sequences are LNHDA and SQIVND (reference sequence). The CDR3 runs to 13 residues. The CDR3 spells CASSSNINTEAFF. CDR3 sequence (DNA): TGTGCCAGTAGTTCGAATATTAACACTGAAGCTTTCTTT. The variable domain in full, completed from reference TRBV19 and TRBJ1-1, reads DGGITQSPKYLFRKEGQNVTLSCEQNLNHDAMYWYRQDPGQGLRLIYYSQIVNDFQKGDIAEGYSVSREKKESFPLTVTSAQKNPTAFYLCASSSNINTEAFFGQGTRLTVV.

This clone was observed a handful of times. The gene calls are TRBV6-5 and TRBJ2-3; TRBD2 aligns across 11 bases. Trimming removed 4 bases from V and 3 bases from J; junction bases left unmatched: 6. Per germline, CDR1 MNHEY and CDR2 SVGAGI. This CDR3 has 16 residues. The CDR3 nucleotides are TGTGCCAGCAGTTCTGGACTAGCGGGCAGAACAGATACGCAGTATTTT. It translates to CASSSGLAGRTDTQYF.

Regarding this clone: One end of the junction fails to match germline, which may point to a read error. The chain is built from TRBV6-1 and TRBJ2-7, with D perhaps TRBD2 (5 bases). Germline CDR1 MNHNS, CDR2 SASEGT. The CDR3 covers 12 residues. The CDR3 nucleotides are TGTGCCAGCAGTGAAGGGGTCGGGGAGCCGCGCTTC. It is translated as CASSEGVGEPRF.

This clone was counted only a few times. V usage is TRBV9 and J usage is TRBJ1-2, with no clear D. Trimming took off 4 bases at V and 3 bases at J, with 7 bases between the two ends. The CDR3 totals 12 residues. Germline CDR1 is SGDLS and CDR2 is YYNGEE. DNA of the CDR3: TGTGCCAGCAGCTCCATAGACTATGGCTACACCTTC. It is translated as CASSSIDYGYTF.

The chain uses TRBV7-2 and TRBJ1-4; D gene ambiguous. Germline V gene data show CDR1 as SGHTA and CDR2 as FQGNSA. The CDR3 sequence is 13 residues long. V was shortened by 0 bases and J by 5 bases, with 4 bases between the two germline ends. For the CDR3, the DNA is TGTGCCAGCAGCTTAGCTCAGAATGAAAAACTGTTTTTT. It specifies CASSLAQNEKLFF. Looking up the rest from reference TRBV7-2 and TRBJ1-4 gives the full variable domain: GAGVSQSPSNKVTEKGKDVELRCDPISGHTALYWYRQSLGQGLEFLIYFQGNSAPDKSGLPSDRFSAERTGGSVSTLTIQRTQQEDSAVYLCASSLAQNEKLFFGSGTQLSVL.

In nucleotides, the CDR3 is TGTGCCAGCAGCCCTCTCGGGGGGCCCAAGGAGACCCAGTACTTC. Translated, it gives CASSPLGGPKETQYF. The rearrangement links TRBV5-4 to TRBJ2-5; weak D call: TRBD2 (7 bases). Germline V gene lookup returns CDR1 SGHNT and CDR2 YYREEE (reference sequence). V was trimmed by 4 bases and J by 5 bases, leaving 18 bases between them. CDR3 size: 15 residues. Combining the CDR3 with reference TRBV5-4 and TRBJ2-5 gives the whole variable domain ETGVTQSPTHLIKTRGQQVTLRCSSQSGHNTVSWYQQALGQGPQFIFQYYREEENGRGNFPPRFSGLQFPNYSSELNVNALELDDSALYLCASSPLGGPKETQYFGPGTRLLVL.

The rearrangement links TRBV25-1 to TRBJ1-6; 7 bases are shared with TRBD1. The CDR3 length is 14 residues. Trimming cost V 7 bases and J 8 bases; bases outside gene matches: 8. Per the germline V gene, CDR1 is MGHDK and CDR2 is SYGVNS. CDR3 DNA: TGTGCCAGCATAGGGGGCACCTCATATTCACCCCTCCACTTT. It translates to CASIGGTSYSPLHF.

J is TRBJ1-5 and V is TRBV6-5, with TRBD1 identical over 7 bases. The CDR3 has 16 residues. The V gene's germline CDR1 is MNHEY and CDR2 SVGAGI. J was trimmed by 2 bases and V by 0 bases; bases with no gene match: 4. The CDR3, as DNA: TGTGCCAGCAGTTACTCTTTCACAGGGGGCAATCAGCCCCAGCATTTT. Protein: CASSYSFTGGNQPQHF.